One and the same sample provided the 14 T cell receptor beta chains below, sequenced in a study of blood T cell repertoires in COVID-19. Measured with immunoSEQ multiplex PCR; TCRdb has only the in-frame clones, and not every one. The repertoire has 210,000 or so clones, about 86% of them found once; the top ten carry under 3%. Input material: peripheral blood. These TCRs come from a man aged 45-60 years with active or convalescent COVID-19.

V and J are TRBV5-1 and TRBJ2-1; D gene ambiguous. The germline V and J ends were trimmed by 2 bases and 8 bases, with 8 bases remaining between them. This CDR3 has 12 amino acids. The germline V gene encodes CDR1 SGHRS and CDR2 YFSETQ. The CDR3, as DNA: TGCGCCAGCAGCTTAGGCGCGGATGAGCAGTTCTTC. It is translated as CASSLGADEQFF. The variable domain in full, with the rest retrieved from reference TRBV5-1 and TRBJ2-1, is KAGVTQTPRYLIKTRGQQVTLSCSPISGHRSVSWYQQTPGQGLQFLFEYFSETQRNKGNFPGRFSGRQFSNSRSEMNVSTLELGDSALYLCASSLGADEQFFGPGTRLTVL.

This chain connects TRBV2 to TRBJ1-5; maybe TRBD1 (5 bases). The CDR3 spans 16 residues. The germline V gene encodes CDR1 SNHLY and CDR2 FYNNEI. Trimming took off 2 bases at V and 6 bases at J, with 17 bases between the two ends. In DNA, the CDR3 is TGTGCCAGCAGTGAATCCCATCCGCCAGGGCTTCAGCCCCAGCATTTT. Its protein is CASSESHPPGLQPQHF.

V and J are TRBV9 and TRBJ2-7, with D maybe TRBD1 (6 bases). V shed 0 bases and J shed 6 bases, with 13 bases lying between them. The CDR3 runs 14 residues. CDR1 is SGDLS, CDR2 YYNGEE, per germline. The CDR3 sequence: CASSVGLSGAEQYF. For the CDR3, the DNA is TGTGCCAGCAGCGTAGGACTCTCAGGGGCCGAGCAGTACTTC.

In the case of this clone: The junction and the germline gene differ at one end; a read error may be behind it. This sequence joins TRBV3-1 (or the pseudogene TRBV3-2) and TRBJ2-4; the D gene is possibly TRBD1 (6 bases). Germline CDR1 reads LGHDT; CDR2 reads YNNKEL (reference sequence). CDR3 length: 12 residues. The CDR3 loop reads CASSQVPGQTHF. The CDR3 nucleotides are TGTGCCAGCAGCCAAGTCCCGGGACAAACGCACTTC.

The CDR3 nucleotides read TGCAGCGTTGAGGCGACAGGACTGGGCGGCTACACCTTC. Amino acid sequence: CSVEATGLGGYTF. The chain uses TRBV29-1 and TRBJ1-2, with D possibly being TRBD1 (6 bases). The V and J ends lost 3 bases and 8 bases respectively, with 16 bases between them. The CDR3 covers 13 residues. Germline CDR1 reads SQVTM; CDR2 reads ANQGSEA.

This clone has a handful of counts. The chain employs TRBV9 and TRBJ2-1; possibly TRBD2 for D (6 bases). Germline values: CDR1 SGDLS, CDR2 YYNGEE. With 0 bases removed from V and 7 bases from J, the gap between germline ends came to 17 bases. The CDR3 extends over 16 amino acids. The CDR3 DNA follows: TGTGCCAGCAGCGTAGGCCCCAGCGGGTCTGCTAATGAGCAGTTCTTC. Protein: CASSVGPSGSANEQFF.

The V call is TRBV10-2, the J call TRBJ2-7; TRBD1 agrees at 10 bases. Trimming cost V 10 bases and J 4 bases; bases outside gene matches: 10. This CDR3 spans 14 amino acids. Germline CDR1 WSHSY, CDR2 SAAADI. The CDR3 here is CANLFRDRGYEQYF. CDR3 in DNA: TGCGCCAACCTCTTCCGGGACAGGGGATACGAGCAGTACTTC.

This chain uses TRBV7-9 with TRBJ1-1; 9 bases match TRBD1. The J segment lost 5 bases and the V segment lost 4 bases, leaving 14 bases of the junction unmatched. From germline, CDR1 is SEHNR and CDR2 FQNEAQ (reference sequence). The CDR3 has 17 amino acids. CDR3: CASSSYRGRRGGTEAFF. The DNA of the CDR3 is TGTGCCAGCAGCTCCTACAGGGGGCGCCGCGGGGGAACTGAAGCTTTCTTT.

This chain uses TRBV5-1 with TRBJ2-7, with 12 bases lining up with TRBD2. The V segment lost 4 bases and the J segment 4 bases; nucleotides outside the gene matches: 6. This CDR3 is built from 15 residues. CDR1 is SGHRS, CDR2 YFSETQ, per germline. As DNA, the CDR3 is TGCGCCAGCAGCCTACCCCTAGCGGGAGGGTACGAGCAGTACTTC. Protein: CASSLPLAGGYEQYF. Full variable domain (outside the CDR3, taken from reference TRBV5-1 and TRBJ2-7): KAGVTQTPRYLIKTRGQQVTLSCSPISGHRSVSWYQQTPGQGLQFLFEYFSETQRNKGNFPGRFSGRQFSNSRSEMNVSTLELGDSALYLCASSLPLAGGYEQYFGPGTRLTVT.

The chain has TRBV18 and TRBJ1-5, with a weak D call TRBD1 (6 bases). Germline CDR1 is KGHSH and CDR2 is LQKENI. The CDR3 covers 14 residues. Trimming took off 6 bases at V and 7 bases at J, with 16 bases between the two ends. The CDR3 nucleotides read TGTGCCAGCTCGCCGAACAGGGACGGACAGCCCCAGCATTTT. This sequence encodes CASSPNRDGQPQHF.

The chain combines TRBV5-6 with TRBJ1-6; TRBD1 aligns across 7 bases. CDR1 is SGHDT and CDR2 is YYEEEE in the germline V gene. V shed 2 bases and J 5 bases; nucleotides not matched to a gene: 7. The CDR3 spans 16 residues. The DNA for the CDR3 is TGTGCCAGCAGCTTCAACCGGGACAGACATAATTCACCCCTCCACTTT. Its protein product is CASSFNRDRHNSPLHF.

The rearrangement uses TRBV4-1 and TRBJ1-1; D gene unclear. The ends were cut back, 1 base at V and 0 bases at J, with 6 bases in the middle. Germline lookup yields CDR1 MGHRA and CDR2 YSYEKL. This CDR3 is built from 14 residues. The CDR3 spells CASSQGLLNTEAFF. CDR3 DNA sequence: TGCGCCAGCAGCCAAGGACTCTTGAACACTGAAGCTTTCTTT.

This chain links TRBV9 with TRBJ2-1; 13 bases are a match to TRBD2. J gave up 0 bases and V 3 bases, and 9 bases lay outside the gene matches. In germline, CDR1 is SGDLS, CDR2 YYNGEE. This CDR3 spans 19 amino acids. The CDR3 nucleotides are TGTGCCAGCAGCGCCGCACTAGCGGGGGGGGGAAGCTCCTACAATGAGCAGTTCTTC. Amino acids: CASSAALAGGGSSYNEQFF.

CDR3 sequence (DNA): TGCGCCAGCAGCCAGCCCCAACGAGATGAGCAGTTCTTC. Translated, it gives CASSQPQRDEQFF. V is TRBV4-1 and J is TRBJ2-1; no reliable D call. Trimming pared 3 bases from V and 8 bases from J, leaving 11 bases between. Germline V gives CDR1 MGHRA, CDR2 YSYEKL. This CDR3 contains 13 residues.